This T cell receptor beta chain comes out of a study of shared clonotypes between healthy human individuals. Produced via immunoSEQ multiplex PCR; TCRdb's table is partial and in-frame only. The sample includes about 470,000 clones, roughly 83% seen only once; the top ten take roughly an eighth. The CDR3 consists of 13 residues. Germline V gives CDR1 SQVTM, CDR2 ANQGSEA. V was clipped by 7 bases and J by 1 base, with 13 bases between them. This TCR derives from a woman between 40 and 55 years old in good health. Some clones in this sample may be carry-over from other donors' samples. The chain employs TRBV29-1 and TRBJ1-1, with D tentatively TRBD1 (6 bases). Material for sequencing was PBMCs. DNA for the CDR3: TGCAGCGCTACGGGACAAACGAACACTGAAGCTTTCTTT. Encoded protein: CSATGQTNTEAFF.